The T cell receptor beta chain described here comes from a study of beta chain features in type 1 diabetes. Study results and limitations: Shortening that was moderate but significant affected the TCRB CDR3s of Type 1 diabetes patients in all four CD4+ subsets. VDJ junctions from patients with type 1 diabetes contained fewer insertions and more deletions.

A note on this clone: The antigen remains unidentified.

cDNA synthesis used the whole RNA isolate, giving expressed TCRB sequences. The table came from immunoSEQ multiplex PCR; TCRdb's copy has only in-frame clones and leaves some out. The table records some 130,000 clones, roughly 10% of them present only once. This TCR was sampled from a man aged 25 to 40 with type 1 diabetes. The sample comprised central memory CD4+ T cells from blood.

The CDR3, as DNA: TGTGCCAGTAGTCATCCGAGTTCCTACGAGCAGTACTTC. This gives the protein CASSHPSSYEQYF. V usage is TRBV19 and J usage is TRBJ2-7; D gene ambiguous. The CDR3 is 13 amino acids. Germline V gene data show CDR1 as LNHDA and CDR2 as SQIVND (reference sequence). The ends were cut back, 5 bases at V and 1 base at J, with 9 bases in the middle. The full variable domain, with the rest looked up from reference TRBV19 and TRBJ2-7, is DGGITQSPKYLFRKEGQNVTLSCEQNLNHDAMYWYRQDPGQGLRLIYYSQIVNDFQKGDIAEGYSVSREKKESFPLTVTSAQKNPTAFYLCASSHPSSYEQYFGPGTRLTVT.